A single count supports the clone carrying this T cell receptor (beta chain). Source study methods: Using reference gene primer amplification, nucleated cell counts were estimated. The method was immunoSEQ multiplex PCR; TCRdb's version includes in-frame clones alone and lacks a portion of them. V and J calls and clone size follow that table, whereas D and trimming were derived from the DNA. The sample records 130,000 or so clones, roughly 79% being singletons. This sample stems from a study of blood T cell repertoires in COVID-19. Background on the study: Samples representing acute and convalescent COVID-19 were sourced from the United States, Italy and Spain.

Sequencing was done on a sample of peripheral blood. The receptor comes from a human donor in a cohort sampled during active COVID-19.

The CDR3 region has the DNA TGTGCCAGCAGCCAGACCGGGACAGCCCCATCCGAGCAGTACTTC. It is translated as CASSQTGTAPSEQYF. The chain joins TRBV7-9 to TRBJ2-7; 7 nucleotides match TRBD1. The CDR3 totals 15 residues. The trim removed 5 bases at V and 6 bases at J, leaving 13 bases unmatched. Germline values: CDR1 SEHNR, CDR2 FQNEAQ (reference sequence).